Sequencing of this T cell receptor beta chain was carried out in a study of shared clonotypes between healthy human individuals. The overall study: The donor group consisted of a couple of women and a few men, aged 18 to 49.

This CDR3 is 18 amino acids long. CDR1 is SGHAT, CDR2 FQNNGV, per germline. The V end was cut by 4 bases, the J end by 2 bases, with 22 bases between. TCRdb keeps only in-frame clones here, not all; method: immunoSEQ multiplex PCR. The sample records roughly 890,000 clones, around 92% being singletons. Study-level results: At large depth, rarefaction still showed sorted-subset sequencing to be incomplete. It was expected that sequencing depth would affect clonotype sharing among donors.

Naive CD8 cells comprised CD45RO-negative, CCR7-positively selected cells, excluding terminally differentiated effector memory CD45RA+ cells. Everyone who donated was a Caucasian adult who lived in Nashville, Tennessee. Regarding this clone: What it binds is unknown.

This receptor was obtained from a man aged 25-45 years in good health. The chain combines TRBV11-2 with TRBJ2-3, with D possibly being TRBD1 (6 bases). Sequenced material: naive CD8+ T cells sorted from blood. The CDR3 is CASSSVPQGWGHTDTQYF. DNA for the CDR3: TGTGCCAGCAGCTCGGTCCCTCAGGGGTGGGGACACACAGATACGCAGTATTTT.